The 28 T cell receptor beta chains below come from one sample, sequenced in a study of control samples from healthy donors and cancer patients. TCRdb keeps only in-frame clones here, not all; method: immunoSEQ multiplex PCR. The sample carries 150,000 or so clones, more than 85% recorded once. The sample consisted of blood. These receptors were obtained from a woman under 40 in good health.

The chain carries TRBV6-5 and TRBJ2-7, with 9 bases aligning to TRBD1. The junction had 5 bases not matched to a gene; V was cut back by 2 bases and J by 3 bases. Germline loops: CDR1 MNHEY, CDR2 SVGAGI. The CDR3 contains 15 residues. The CDR3 DNA reads TGTGCCAGCAGTTACGTTGAGGGACAGGGCTACGAGCAGTACTTC. As protein: CASSYVEGQGYEQYF.

The CDR3 bases are TGTGCCAGCAGCGTAGGGACTAGCGGGAGGCTCTCCTACAATGAGCAGTTCTTC. It is translated as CASSVGTSGRLSYNEQFF. The chain joins TRBV9 to TRBJ2-1; 14 bases match TRBD2. This CDR3 spans 18 amino acids. The J segment lost 0 bases and the V segment lost 0 bases, leaving 2 bases of the junction unmatched. Germline V gene lookup returns CDR1 SGDLS and CDR2 YYNGEE.

This chain joins TRBV28 and TRBJ2-7, with 11 positions matching TRBD1. Trimming took 5 bases from V and 5 from J; bases not matched to a gene: 14. The length of the CDR3 is 17 residues. From germline, CDR1 is MDHEN and CDR2 SYDVKM. CDR3 coding DNA: TGTGCCAGCAGTCCCGGGAGAGGACAGGGGGCGGGACACGAGCAGTACTTC. Translating it yields CASSPGRGQGAGHEQYF.

The rearrangement joins TRBV27 to TRBJ2-7; perhaps TRBD1 as D (5 bases). Per germline, CDR1 MNHEY and CDR2 SMNVEV (reference sequence). Trimming took 3 bases from V and 2 from J, leaving 8 bases between them. The CDR3 length is 13 residues. The CDR3 DNA is TGTGCCAGCAGTTTGACAGCCACCTACGAGCAGTACTTC. Its protein is CASSLTATYEQYF.

V usage is TRBV11-3 and J usage is TRBJ2-3, with TRBD2 as a possible D gene (5 bases). Trimming pared 2 bases from V and 6 bases from J, leaving 9 bases between. Germline CDR1 reads SGHNT; CDR2 reads YENEEA. This CDR3 spans 13 amino acids. The DNA of the CDR3 is TGTGCCAGCAGCTTAAATGCGGGCGATACGCAGTATTTT. As protein: CASSLNAGDTQYF.

The chain carries TRBV7-9 and TRBJ1-1; D possibly corresponds to TRBD1 (6 bases). The CDR3 is 15 amino acids. The V gene lost 2 bases and the J gene lost 3 bases, with 13 bases spanning the gap. CDR1 and CDR2 (germline): SEHNR, FQNEAQ (reference sequence). The CDR3 sequence: CASSLTGAGDTEAFF. CDR3 in DNA: TGTGCCAGCAGCTTAACGGGGGCGGGGGACACTGAAGCTTTCTTT.

This clone was seen a handful of times. The genes are TRBV28 and TRBJ2-7; 14 bases align to TRBD2. V dropped 7 bases and J dropped 3; count of bases not matched to a gene: 14. This CDR3 spans 18 amino acids. Germline lookup yields CDR1 MDHEN and CDR2 SYDVKM. CDR3 DNA: TGTGCCAGCACCCGACTAGCGGGAGGGCCACGGGAGAACTACGAGCAGTACTTC. This codes for CASTRLAGGPRENYEQYF.

This chain joins TRBV19 and TRBJ2-1, with D unresolved. This CDR3 has 17 amino acids. CDR1 LNHDA and CDR2 SQIVND come from the germline V gene (reference sequence). Trimming pared 4 bases from V and 1 base from J, leaving 17 bases between. The DNA of the CDR3 is TGTGCCAGTAGTAAGTCTCTCGACACCATATCCTACAATGAGCAGTTCTTC. This translates into CASSKSLDTISYNEQFF.

The chain has TRBV4-2 and TRBJ1-2, with 7 bases aligning to TRBD1. CDR3 length: 14 residues. V lost 3 bases, J lost 6 bases, and 7 bases stayed unmatched. Germline V gives CDR1 LGHNA, CDR2 YNFKEQ. The CDR3 region is CASSQFRGDDGYTF. In DNA form, the CDR3 reads TGTGCCAGCAGCCAGTTCAGGGGGGACGATGGCTACACCTTC.

This rearrangement joins TRBV6-5 to TRBJ1-6, with D uncertain. This CDR3 contains 14 residues. V lost 2 bases and J 7 bases, leaving 9 bases between the germline ends. Looked up from germline, CDR1 is MNHEY and CDR2 is SVGAGI. CDR3 sequence (DNA): TGTGCCAGCAGTTACGCGCAGTTCAATTCACCCCTCCACTTT. This encodes CASSYAQFNSPLHF.

V is TRBV5-4 and J is TRBJ1-1; 8 bases map to TRBD1. The junction had 5 bases not matched to a gene; V was cut back by 4 bases and J by 6 bases. The germline V gene has CDR1 SGHNT and CDR2 YYREEE (reference sequence). The CDR3 spans 13 residues. CDR3 loop: CASSGQGWAEAFF. The CDR3 DNA reads TGTGCCAGCAGCGGACAGGGCTGGGCTGAAGCTTTCTTT.

This clone was observed once. The rearrangement joins TRBV2 to TRBJ2-7, with TRBD1 identical over 12 bases. Trimming took 3 bases from V and 4 from J; bases not matched to a gene: 7. Germline lookup yields CDR1 SNHLY and CDR2 FYNNEI. This CDR3 region has 16 residues. The CDR3 sequence: CASSDGDRGRGYEQYF. CDR3 bases: TGTGCCAGCAGTGATGGGGACAGGGGGCGCGGGTACGAGCAGTACTTC.

The chain couples TRBV19 to TRBJ1-5; D is undetermined. Trimming stripped 5 bases from V and 4 bases from J, with 15 bases between. The germline V gene encodes CDR1 LNHDA and CDR2 SQIVND (reference sequence). The CDR3 contains 15 residues. The CDR3: CASSRSQRNNQPQHF. CDR3 in DNA: TGTGCCAGTAGTCGGTCCCAGCGAAATAATCAGCCCCAGCATTTT.

J is TRBJ2-2 and V is TRBV1; the table's D call TRBD2 went unverified against the DNA. TRBV1 is a documented pseudogene. The CDR3 totals 14 residues. The chain's CDR3 is CTKTSGTRAGELFF. The CDR3, as DNA: TGCACCAAGACTAGCGGTACGCGGGCCGGGGAGCTGTTTTTT.

The genes are TRBV6-5 and TRBJ1-1, with TRBD1 identical over 9 bases. Germline V gene lookup returns CDR1 MNHEY and CDR2 SVGAGI. CDR3 length: 16 residues. Germline trimming cut 4 bases from V and 2 bases from J; bases unmatched to any gene: 8. The CDR3 reads CASSLGTGPINTEAFF. The CDR3 bases are TGTGCCAGCAGTTTAGGGACAGGGCCCATAAACACTGAAGCTTTCTTT.

The V and J genes are TRBV7-2 and TRBJ2-5; a weak D match, TRBD1 (6 bases). V was trimmed by 5 bases and J by 2 bases, leaving 9 bases between them. Germline CDR1 reads SGHTA; CDR2 reads FQGNSA. The CDR3 spans 13 residues. The CDR3 loop reads CASSRDRQETQYF. In DNA, the CDR3 is TGTGCCAGCAGCCGTGACAGGCAAGAGACCCAGTACTTC.

This clone was seen a handful of times. The chain couples TRBV10-3 to TRBJ1-3; no reliable D call. V gave up 5 bases and J gave up 10 bases, with 12 bases separating them. Germline V CDR1 and CDR2: ENHRY, SYGVKD. CDR3 length: 12 residues. The CDR3 DNA follows: TGTGCCATCAGTCAAGCGAGTGGGACCATATATTTT. This gives the protein CAISQASGTIYF.

The gene calls are TRBV28 and TRBJ1-1, with D perhaps matching TRBD1 (6 bases). This CDR3 has 14 residues. V was cut by 6 bases and J by 4 bases, with 15 bases left in between. The germline gives CDR1 MDHEN, CDR2 SYDVKM. CDR3 nucleotides: TGTGCCAGCAGCCATAAAGGGGGGGTCACTGAAGCTTTCTTT. It encodes CASSHKGGVTEAFF.

The CDR3 is CASRGSGTYEQYF. CDR3 nucleotides: TGCGCCAGCAGGGGTAGCGGAACCTACGAGCAGTACTTC. The chain is built from TRBV5-1 and TRBJ2-7; TRBD2 is a possible D gene (6 bases). From germline, CDR1 is SGHRS and CDR2 YFSETQ. V dropped 5 bases and J dropped 2 bases, with 11 bases sitting between them. The CDR3 is 13 amino acids.

The V gene is TRBV18, the J gene TRBJ2-3; TRBD1 aligns across 7 bases. This CDR3 contains 16 residues. In germline, CDR1 is KGHSH, CDR2 LQKENI. J was trimmed by 1 base and V by 3 bases; bases with no gene match: 7. CDR3 sequence reads: CASSPGGQGGTDTQYF. The CDR3 DNA is TGTGCCAGCTCACCCGGCGGGCAGGGGGGCACAGATACGCAGTATTTT. Full variable domain (rest looked up from reference TRBV18 and TRBJ2-3): NAGVMQNPRHLVRRRGQEARLRCSPMKGHSHVYWYRQLPEEGLKFMVYLQKENIIDESGMPKERFSAEFPKEGPSILRIQQVVRGDSAAYFCASSPGGQGGTDTQYFGPGTRLTVL.

The chain recombines TRBV5-6 with TRBJ2-7; maybe TRBD1 (5 bases). Germline-derived CDR1 and CDR2 are SGHDT and YYEEEE. The CDR3 extends over 11 amino acids. V lost 2 bases and J lost 6, with 6 bases in between. The CDR3 sequence: CASSFRAEQYF. CDR3 DNA: TGTGCCAGCAGCTTCAGGGCCGAGCAGTACTTC.

J is TRBJ1-5 and V is TRBV25-1, with D unresolved. The V gene lost 6 bases and the J gene lost 3 bases, with 12 bases spanning the gap. CDR1 MGHDK and CDR2 SYGVNS come from the germline V gene. The CDR3 totals 14 residues. CDR3 sequence: CASSSSLYNQPQHF. DNA of the CDR3: TGTGCCAGCAGCTCGAGTCTATACAATCAGCCCCAGCATTTT.

This clone appeared once. The chain recombines TRBV9 with TRBJ2-3; maybe TRBD1 (6 bases). Deletions cut 1 base from V and 0 bases from J, with 18 bases between. CDR3 length: 18 residues. Germline CDR1 SGDLS, CDR2 YYNGEE. CDR3 nucleotide sequence: TGTGCCAGCAGCGTAAGTCCCTACAGGGAAAGGAGCACAGATACGCAGTATTTT. Translating gives CASSVSPYRERSTDTQYF.

J is TRBJ1-3 and V is TRBV9, with 8 bases that match TRBD1. The CDR3 consists of 15 residues. The ends lost 4 bases at V and 0 bases at J; junction bases unmatched: 3. The germline V gene has CDR1 SGDLS and CDR2 YYNGEE. The CDR3 here is CASSPTGGSGNTIYF. CDR3 DNA sequence: TGTGCCAGCAGCCCAACAGGGGGCTCTGGAAACACCATATATTTT.

The chain couples TRBV24-1 to TRBJ2-7; D remains unclear. Germline V gene sequence: CDR1 KGHDR, CDR2 SFDVKD. The ends were cut back, 1 base at V and 7 bases at J, with 10 bases in the middle. The CDR3 has 13 residues. In DNA form, the CDR3 reads TGTGCCACCAGTGATTTATCAGGTTTGGAGCAGTACTTC. This codes for CATSDLSGLEQYF.

This clone was seen more than once but under ten times. This chain uses TRBV6-6 with TRBJ1-1; D remains ambiguous. The V gene lost 4 bases and the J gene lost 6 bases, with 6 bases spanning the gap. Germline V gene data show CDR1 as MNHNY and CDR2 as SVGAGI (reference sequence). This CDR3 is 11 amino acids long. The CDR3 DNA reads as TGTGCCAGCAGTTGGGCGGCTGAAGCTTTCTTT. Its translation: CASSWAAEAFF.

The V call is TRBV5-1, the J call TRBJ2-3; D ambiguous. The CDR3 is made up of 15 amino acids. Germline V lookup: CDR1 SGHRS, CDR2 YFSETQ. V lost 0 bases and J 2 bases, leaving 10 bases between the germline ends. CDR3 sequence reads: CASSLVASPTDTQYF. The CDR3, as DNA: TGCGCCAGCAGCTTGGTAGCATCACCCACAGATACGCAGTATTTT.

This clone was recorded once. J is TRBJ2-1 and V is TRBV9; 11 bases align to TRBD1. V trimming: 2 bases; J trimming: 10 bases; junction bases outside the gene matches: 5. Germline-derived CDR1 and CDR2 are SGDLS and YYNGEE. The CDR3 contains 14 residues. The CDR3 loop is CASSVLGQGEEQFF. In DNA form, the CDR3 reads TGTGCCAGCAGCGTTTTGGGACAGGGGGAAGAGCAGTTCTTC.